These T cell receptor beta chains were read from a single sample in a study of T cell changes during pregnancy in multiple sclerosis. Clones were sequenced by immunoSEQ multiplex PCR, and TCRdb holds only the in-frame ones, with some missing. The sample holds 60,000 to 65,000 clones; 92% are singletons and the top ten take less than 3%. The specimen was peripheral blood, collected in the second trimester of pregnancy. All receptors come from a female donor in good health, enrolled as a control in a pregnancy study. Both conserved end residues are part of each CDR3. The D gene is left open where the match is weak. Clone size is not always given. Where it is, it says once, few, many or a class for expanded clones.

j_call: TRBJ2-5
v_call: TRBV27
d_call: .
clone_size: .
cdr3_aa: CASSSDQETQYF
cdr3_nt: TGTGCCAGCAGTTCGGACCAAGAGACCCAGTACTTC

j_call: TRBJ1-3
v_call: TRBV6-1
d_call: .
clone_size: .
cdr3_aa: CASSVQGLSGNTIYF
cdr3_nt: TGTGCCAGCAGCGTACAGGGTCTCTCTGGAAACACCATATATTTT

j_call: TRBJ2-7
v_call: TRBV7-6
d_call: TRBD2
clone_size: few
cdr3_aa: CASSLTSGSFYEQYF
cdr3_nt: TGTGCCAGCAGCTTAACTAGCGGGAGTTTTTACGAGCAGTACTTC

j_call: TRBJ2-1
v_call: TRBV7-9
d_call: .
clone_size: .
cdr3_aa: CASSTWTENNEQFF
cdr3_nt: TGTGCCAGCAGCACCTGGACAGAGAACAATGAGCAGTTCTTC

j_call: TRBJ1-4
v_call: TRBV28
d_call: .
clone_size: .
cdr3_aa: CASRRGGEKLFF
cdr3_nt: TGTGCCAGCAGGAGGGGAGGTGAAAAACTGTTTTTT

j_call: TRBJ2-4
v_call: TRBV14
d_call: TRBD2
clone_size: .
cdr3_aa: CASSQLAGESNIQYF
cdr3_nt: TGTGCCAGCAGCCAACTAGCGGGAGAGTCAAACATTCAGTACTTC

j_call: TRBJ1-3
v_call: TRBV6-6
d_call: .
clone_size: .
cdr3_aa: CASSLTVSGNTIYF
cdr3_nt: TGTGCCAGCAGTTTGACAGTCTCTGGAAACACCATATATTTT

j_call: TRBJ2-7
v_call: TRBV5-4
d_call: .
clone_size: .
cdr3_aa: CASSLSPRYEQYF
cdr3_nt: TGTGCCAGCAGCTTGTCCCCCAGGTACGAGCAGTACTTC

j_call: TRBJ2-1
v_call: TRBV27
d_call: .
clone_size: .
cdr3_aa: CASSRKSSTGRNEQFF
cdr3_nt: TGTGCCAGCAGCCGAAAATCCAGCACAGGGCGCAATGAGCAGTTCTTC

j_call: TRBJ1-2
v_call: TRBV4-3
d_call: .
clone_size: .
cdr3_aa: CASSQSERMPGYTF
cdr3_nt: TGCGCCAGCAGCCAAAGTGAGAGGATGCCCGGCTACACCTTC

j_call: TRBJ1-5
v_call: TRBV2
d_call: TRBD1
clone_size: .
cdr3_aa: CASRPTGGQAQPQHF
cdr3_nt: TGTGCCAGCAGGCCCACAGGGGGCCAAGCTCAGCCCCAGCATTTT

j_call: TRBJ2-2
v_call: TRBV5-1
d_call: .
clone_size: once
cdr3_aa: CASSSGEVVTGELFF
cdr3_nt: TGCGCCAGCAGCTCTGGGGAGGTTGTCACCGGGGAGCTGTTTTTT

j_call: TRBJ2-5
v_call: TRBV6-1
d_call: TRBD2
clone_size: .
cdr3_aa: CASSETGTSGSETQYF
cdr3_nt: TGTGCCAGCAGTGAAACCGGGACTAGCGGTTCCGAGACCCAGTACTTC

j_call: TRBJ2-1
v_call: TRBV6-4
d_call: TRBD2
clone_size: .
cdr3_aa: CASSEREGSYNEQFF
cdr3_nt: TGTGCCAGCAGTGAGCGGGAGGGCTCCTACAATGAGCAGTTCTTC

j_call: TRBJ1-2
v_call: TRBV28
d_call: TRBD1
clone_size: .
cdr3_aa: CASSRGTANGYTF
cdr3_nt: TGTGCCAGCAGCCGAGGGACAGCTAATGGCTACACCTTC

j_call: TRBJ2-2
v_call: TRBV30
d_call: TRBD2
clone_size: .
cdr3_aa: CAWGGVSSGELFF
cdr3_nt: TGTGCCTGGGGGGGGGTTAGCTCCGGGGAGCTGTTTTTT

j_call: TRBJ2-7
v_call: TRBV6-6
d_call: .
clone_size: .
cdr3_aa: CASTLRLGLNEQYF
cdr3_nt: TGTGCCAGCACCCTCCGGCTGGGCTTGAACGAGCAGTACTTC

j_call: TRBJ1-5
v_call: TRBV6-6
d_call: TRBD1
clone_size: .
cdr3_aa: CASIRGLSNQPQHF
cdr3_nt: TGTGCCAGTATCAGGGGGCTTAGCAATCAGCCCCAGCATTTT

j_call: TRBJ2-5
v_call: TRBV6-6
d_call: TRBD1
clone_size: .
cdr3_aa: CASRTGVRETQYF
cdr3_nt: TGTGCCAGCAGGACAGGGGTTCGAGAGACCCAGTACTTC

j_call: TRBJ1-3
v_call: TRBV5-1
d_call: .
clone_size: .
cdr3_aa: CASSERGGGQGNTIYF
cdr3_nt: TGCGCCAGCAGCGAGAGAGGTGGGGGACAAGGAAACACCATATATTTT

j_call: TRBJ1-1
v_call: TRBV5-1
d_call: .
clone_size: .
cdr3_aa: CASSSLQGSTEAFF
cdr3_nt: TGCGCCAGCAGTTCCCTTCAGGGGAGCACTGAAGCTTTCTTT

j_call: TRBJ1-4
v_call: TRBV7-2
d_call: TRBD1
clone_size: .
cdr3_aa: CASSSGTENEKLFF
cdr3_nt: TGTGCCAGCAGCTCCGGGACAGAGAATGAAAAACTGTTTTTT

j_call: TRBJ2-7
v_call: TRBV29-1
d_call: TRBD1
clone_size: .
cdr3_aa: CSVETGGAGEQYF
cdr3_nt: TGCAGCGTGGAGACAGGGGGCGCAGGGGAGCAGTACTTC

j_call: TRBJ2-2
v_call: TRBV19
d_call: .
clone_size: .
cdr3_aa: CASSAGDVFTGELFF
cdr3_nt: TGTGCCAGTAGTGCAGGGGACGTCTTCACCGGGGAGCTGTTTTTT

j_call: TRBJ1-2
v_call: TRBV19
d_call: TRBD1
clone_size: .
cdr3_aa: CASSIGGRGVGGYTF
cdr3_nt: TGTGCCAGTAGTATTGGAGGCAGGGGGGTTGGTGGCTACACCTTC

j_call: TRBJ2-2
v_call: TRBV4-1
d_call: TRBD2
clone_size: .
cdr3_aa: CASSLRGVLNTGELFF
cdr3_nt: TGCGCCAGCAGTCTCCGGGGGGTGCTGAACACCGGGGAGCTGTTTTTT

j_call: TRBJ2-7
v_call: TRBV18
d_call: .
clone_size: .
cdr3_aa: CASSPATRDHEQYF
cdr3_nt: TGTGCCAGCTCACCTGCGACTAGAGACCACGAGCAGTACTTC